The present entry profiles one T cell receptor (beta chain) with its context. Its antigen remains unknown. This sample stems from a study of cytomegalovirus exposure and HLA in healthy donors. The study's findings and limits: Analyses of presence/absence relied on an assumption of roughly uniform sequencing depth across donors. Reports state that TCR beta sequences accurately predicted most subjects' HLA-A and HLA-B alleles. The analysis excluded some indistinguishable V segments, including TRBV6-2 and TRBV6-3. Several top significant clusters appeared, in a later analysis, to be linked to common viral pathogens.

With 60 Vbeta and 13 Jbeta primers, the PCR was carried out. The assay was immunoSEQ multiplex PCR, and TCRdb's table has in-frame clones only and misses some. This sample has about 190,000 clones, with approximately 81% found just once. In germline, CDR1 is MGHRA, CDR2 YSYEKL. The CDR3 has 16 amino acids. Trimming removed 3 bases at V and 2 bases at J, with 16 bases between. The sequenced sample was PBMCs. V usage is TRBV4-1 and J usage is TRBJ1-2; D is perhaps TRBD1 (5 bases). This TCR was sampled from a boy aged 2 to 9 in good health and CMV-seronegative. The CDR3 DNA sequence: TGCGCCAGCAGCCAGACGACAGTAATCATGAACTATGGCTACACCTTC. It is translated as CASSQTTVIMNYGYTF.